This TCR beta chain appears in the sequencing data of a study of regulatory T cells in long-lasting Graves disease. With iRepertoire HTBI primers and Arm-PCR of CDR3 regions, TCR beta libraries were built. TCRdb analysed the multiplex PCR reads with MiXCR anew, one entry per CDR3 protein. The sample consists of about 220,000 distinct CDR3 sequences, about 17% of them appearing once. This clonotype was picked up many times. V was pared by 8 bases and J by 10 bases, with 5 bases of the junction left unmatched. The germline gives CDR1 MNHNS, CDR2 SASEGT. The length of the CDR3 is 12 residues. The time point was: newly diagnosed GD, antithyroid drugs for less than 3 months. RNA from PBMCs was the source of the TCR library. Doctors identified Graves' disease using the American Thyroid Association guidelines. Patients hailed from an endocrinology department in Xi'an, China.

The J gene is TRBJ1-6, the V gene TRBV6-1; 7 bases are a match to TRBD1. This material consisted of peripheral blood mononuclear cells (PBMCs), taken at new diagnosis, from a patient treated with antithyroid drugs. The clonotype was recovered from a female donor with Graves disease. The CDR3 here is CASGTVFSPLHF. CDR3 DNA sequence: TGTGCCAGCGGGACAGTTTTCTCACCCCTCCACTTT.